This record concerns one TCR beta chain sequence. The junction had 8 bases not matched to a gene; V was cut back by 4 bases and J by 6 bases. Germline V lookup: CDR1 SGHTA, CDR2 FQGTGA. The CDR3 consists of 15 residues. Repertoires were generated with immunoSEQ multiplex PCR, while TCRdb's copy carries only in-frame clones and drops some. The sample lists under 130,000 clones; approximately 84% were seen once. These data belong to a study of blood T cell repertoires in COVID-19. Sequences were obtained from peripheral blood. The chain employs TRBV7-3 and TRBJ2-2, with 7 nucleotides matching TRBD1. The sequence was collected from a human donor in a cohort sampled during active COVID-19. The CDR3 loop reads CASSSGDRVAGELFF. CDR3 bases: TGTGCCAGCAGCTCGGGCGACAGGGTGGCCGGGGAGCTGTTTTTT.